The text below deals with one T cell receptor (beta chain). Its antigen is not known. Prepared libraries of TCR beta cDNA carried unique molecular identifiers. T cells, about 0.9 to 11 million of them, yielded roughly 550,000 cDNA molecules. TCRdb itself ran the PCR reads through MiXCR, one entry per CDR3 protein. The table lists about half a million distinct CDR3 sequences, 34% of them singletons. This entry is derived from a study of post-analysis software for immune sequencing data. V was pared by 3 bases and J by 8 bases, with 18 bases between. The CDR3 is 15 amino acids. Germline values: CDR1 SGHRS, CDR2 YFSETQ. Study results and limitations: Included in a set of about 5 TRBV segments more frequent in patients than controls were TRBV5-6, TRBV5-1 and TRBV20-1. Those with multiple sclerosis, the patient group, showed significantly lower normalized Chao1 diversity than controls.

The chain is built from TRBV5-1 and TRBJ2-1; weak D call: TRBD1 (6 bases). The sample was blood. This receptor was taken from a girl aged 2 to 17 with multiple sclerosis. The CDR3 here is CASSSLGHRNDEQFF. DNA for the CDR3: TGCGCCAGCAGCTCCCTGGGACACCGCAATGATGAGCAGTTCTTC. Together with reference TRBV5-1 and TRBJ2-1, the CDR3 gives the full variable domain: KAGVTQTPRYLIKTRGQQVTLSCSPISGHRSVSWYQQTPGQGLQFLFEYFSETQRNKGNFPGRFSGRQFSNSRSEMNVSTLELGDSALYLCASSSLGHRNDEQFFGPGTRLTVL.